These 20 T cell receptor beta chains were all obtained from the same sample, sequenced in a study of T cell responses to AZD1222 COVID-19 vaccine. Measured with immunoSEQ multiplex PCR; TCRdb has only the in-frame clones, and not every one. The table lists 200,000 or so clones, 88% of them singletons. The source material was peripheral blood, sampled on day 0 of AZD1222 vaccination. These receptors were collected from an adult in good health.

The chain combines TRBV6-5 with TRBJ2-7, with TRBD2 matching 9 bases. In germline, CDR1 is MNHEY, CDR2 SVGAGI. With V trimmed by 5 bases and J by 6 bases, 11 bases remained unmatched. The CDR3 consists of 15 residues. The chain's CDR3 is CASSRRGGPPREQYF. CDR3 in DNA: TGTGCCAGCAGTCGGCGGGGGGGCCCTCCTCGCGAGCAGTACTTC.

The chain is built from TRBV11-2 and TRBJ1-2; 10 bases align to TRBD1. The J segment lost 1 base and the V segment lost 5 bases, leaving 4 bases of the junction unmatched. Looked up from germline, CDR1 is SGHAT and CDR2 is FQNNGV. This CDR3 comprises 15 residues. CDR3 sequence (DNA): TGTGCCAGCAGCGTCCGGGACAGGGGTAACTATGGCTACACCTTC. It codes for CASSVRDRGNYGYTF. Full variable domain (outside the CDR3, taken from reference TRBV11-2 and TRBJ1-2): EAGVAQSPRYKIIEKRQSVAFWCNPISGHATLYWYQQILGQGPKLLIQFQNNGVVDDSQLPKDRFSAERLKGVDSTLKIQPAKLEDSAVYLCASSVRDRGNYGYTFGSGTRLTVV.

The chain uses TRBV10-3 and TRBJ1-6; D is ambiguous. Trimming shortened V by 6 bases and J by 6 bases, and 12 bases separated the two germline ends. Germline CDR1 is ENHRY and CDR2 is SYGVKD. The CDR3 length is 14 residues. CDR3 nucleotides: TGTGCCATCAGCAGGACCGAAAGTAATTCACCCCTCCACTTT. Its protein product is CAISRTESNSPLHF.

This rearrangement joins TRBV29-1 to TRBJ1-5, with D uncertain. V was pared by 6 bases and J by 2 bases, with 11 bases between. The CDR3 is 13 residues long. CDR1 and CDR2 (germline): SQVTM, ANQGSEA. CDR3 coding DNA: TGCAGCGTCCGCGGGGATCGCAATCAGCCCCAGCATTTT. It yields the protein CSVRGDRNQPQHF.

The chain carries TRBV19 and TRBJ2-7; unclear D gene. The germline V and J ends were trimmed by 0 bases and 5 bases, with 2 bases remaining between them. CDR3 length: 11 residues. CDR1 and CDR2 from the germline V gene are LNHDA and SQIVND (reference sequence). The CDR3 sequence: CASSIENEQYF. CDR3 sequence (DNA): TGTGCCAGTAGTATAGAAAACGAGCAGTACTTC.

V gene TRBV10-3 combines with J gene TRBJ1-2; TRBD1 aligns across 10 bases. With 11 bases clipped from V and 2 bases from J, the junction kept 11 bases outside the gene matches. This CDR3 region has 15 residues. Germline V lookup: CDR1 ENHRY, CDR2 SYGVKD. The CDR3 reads CAVGTGATVNYGYTF. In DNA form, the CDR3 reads TGTGCCGTCGGGACAGGGGCCACCGTCAACTATGGCTACACCTTC.

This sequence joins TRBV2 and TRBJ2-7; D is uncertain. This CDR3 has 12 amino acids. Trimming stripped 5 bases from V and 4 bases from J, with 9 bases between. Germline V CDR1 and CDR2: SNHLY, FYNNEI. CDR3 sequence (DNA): TGTGCCAGCAGTCAGGACGGGTACGAGCAGTACTTC. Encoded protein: CASSQDGYEQYF. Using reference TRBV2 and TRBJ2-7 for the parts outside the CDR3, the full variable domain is EPEVTQTPSHQVTQMGQEVILRCVPISNHLYFYWYRQILGQKVEFLVSFYNNEISEKSEIFDDQFSVERPDGSNFTLKIRSTKLEDSAMYFCASSQDGYEQYFGPGTRLTVT.

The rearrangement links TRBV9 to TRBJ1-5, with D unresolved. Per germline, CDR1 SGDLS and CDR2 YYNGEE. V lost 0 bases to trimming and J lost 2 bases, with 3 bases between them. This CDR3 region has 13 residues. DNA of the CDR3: TGTGCCAGCAGCGTAGACGGCAATCAGCCCCAGCATTTT. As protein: CASSVDGNQPQHF.

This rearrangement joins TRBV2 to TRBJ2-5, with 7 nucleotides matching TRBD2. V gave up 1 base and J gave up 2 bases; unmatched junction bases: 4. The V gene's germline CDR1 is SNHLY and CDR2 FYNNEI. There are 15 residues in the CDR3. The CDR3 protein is CASSEGGTIQETQYF. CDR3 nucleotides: TGTGCCAGCAGTGAAGGGGGGACTATACAAGAGACCCAGTACTTC.

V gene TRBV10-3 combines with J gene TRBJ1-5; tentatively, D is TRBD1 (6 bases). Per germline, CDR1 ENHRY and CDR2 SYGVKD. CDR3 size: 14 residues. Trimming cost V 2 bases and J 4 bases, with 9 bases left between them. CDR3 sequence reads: CAISEGGLNQPQHF. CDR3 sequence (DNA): TGTGCCATCAGTGAGGGGGGCCTAAATCAGCCCCAGCATTTT.

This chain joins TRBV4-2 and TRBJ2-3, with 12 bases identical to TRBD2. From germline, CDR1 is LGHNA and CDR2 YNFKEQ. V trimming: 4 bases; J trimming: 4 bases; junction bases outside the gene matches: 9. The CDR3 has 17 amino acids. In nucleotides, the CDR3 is TGTGCCAGCAGCCCCGGGACTAGCGGGCGGACTCCAGATACGCAGTATTTT. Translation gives CASSPGTSGRTPDTQYF.

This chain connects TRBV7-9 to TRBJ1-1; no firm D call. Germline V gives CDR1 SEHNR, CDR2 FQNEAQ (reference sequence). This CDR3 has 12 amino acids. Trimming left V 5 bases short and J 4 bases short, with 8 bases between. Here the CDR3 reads CASSRGPTEAFF. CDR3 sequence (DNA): TGTGCCAGCAGCCGTGGGCCCACTGAAGCTTTCTTT.

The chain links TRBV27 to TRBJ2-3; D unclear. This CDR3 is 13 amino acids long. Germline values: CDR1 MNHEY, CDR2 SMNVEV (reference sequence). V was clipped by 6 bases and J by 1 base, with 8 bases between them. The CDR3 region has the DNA TGTGCCAGCAGCCGTCAGGGCACAGATACGCAGTATTTT. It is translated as CASSRQGTDTQYF.

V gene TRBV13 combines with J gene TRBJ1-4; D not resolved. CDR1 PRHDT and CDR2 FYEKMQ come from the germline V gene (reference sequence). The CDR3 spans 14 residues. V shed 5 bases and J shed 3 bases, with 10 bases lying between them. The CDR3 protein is CASSQDGPNEKLFF. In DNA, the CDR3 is TGTGCCAGCAGCCAGGACGGACCTAATGAAAAACTGTTTTTT.

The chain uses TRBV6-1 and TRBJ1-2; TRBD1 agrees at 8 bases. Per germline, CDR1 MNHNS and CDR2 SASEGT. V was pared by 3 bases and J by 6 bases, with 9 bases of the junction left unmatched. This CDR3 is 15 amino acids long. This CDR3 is CASSDGQGRRDGYTF. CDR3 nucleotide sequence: TGTGCCAGCAGTGACGGACAGGGTAGGAGGGATGGCTACACCTTC.

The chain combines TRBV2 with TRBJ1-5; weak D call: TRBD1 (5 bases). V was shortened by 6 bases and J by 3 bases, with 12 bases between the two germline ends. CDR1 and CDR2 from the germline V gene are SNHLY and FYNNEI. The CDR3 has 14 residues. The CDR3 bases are TGTGCCAGCAGGGTTGGGGGGGACAATCAGCCCCAGCATTTT. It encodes CASRVGGDNQPQHF. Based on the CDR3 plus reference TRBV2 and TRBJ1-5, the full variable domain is EPEVTQTPSHQVTQMGQEVILRCVPISNHLYFYWYRQILGQKVEFLVSFYNNEISEKSEIFDDQFSVERPDGSNFTLKIRSTKLEDSAMYFCASRVGGDNQPQHFGDGTRLSIL.

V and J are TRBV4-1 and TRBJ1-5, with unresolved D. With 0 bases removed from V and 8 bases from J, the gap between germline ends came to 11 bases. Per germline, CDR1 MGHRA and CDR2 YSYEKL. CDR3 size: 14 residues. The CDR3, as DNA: TGCGCCAGCAGCCAAGACCCGGGAGATGAGCCCCAGCATTTT. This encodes CASSQDPGDEPQHF.

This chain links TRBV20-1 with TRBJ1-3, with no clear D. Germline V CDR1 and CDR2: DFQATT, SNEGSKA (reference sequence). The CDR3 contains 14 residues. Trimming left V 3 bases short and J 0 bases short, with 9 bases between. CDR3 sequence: CSASSTSSGNTIYF. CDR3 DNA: TGCAGTGCTAGTTCTACGTCCTCTGGAAACACCATATATTTT.

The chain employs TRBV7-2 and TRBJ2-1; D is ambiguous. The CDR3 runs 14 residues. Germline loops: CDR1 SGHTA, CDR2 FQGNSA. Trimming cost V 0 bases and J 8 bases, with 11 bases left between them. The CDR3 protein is CASSLAHLVDEQFF. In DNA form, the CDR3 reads TGTGCCAGCAGCTTAGCCCACTTGGTGGATGAGCAGTTCTTC. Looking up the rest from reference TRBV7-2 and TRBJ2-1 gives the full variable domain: GAGVSQSPSNKVTEKGKDVELRCDPISGHTALYWYRQSLGQGLEFLIYFQGNSAPDKSGLPSDRFSAERTGGSVSTLTIQRTQQEDSAVYLCASSLAHLVDEQFFGPGTRLTVL.

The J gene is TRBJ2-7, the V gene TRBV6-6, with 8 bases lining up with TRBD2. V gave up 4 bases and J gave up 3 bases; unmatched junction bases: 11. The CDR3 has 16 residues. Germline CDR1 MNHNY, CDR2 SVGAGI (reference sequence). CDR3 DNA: TGTGCCAGCAGTTCCCCCATAGCGGGGCGGAGCTACGAGCAGTACTTC. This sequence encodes CASSSPIAGRSYEQYF.